Following are 10 T cell receptor beta chains from one sample sequenced in a study of a mutant IDH1 vaccine in newly diagnosed glioma. These receptors' antigens are unknown. The sample's time point: week 11, during vaccination. Vaccination used 300 ug of mutant IDH1 20-mer peptide per dose, with topical imiquimod. Generated by immunoSEQ multiplex PCR, the TCRdb table keeps only in-frame clones and is missing some. Among around 66,000 clones, around 80% were seen once, and the ten largest hold over 4.5%. The sequencing here drew on PBMCs, taken from a glioma patient whose treatment included an IDH1 peptide vaccine. These receptors came from a man in his forties or fifties with glioma.

Worth noting for this clone: Additional DNA sequences in this sample encode the identical CDR3. V usage is TRBV18 and J usage is TRBJ2-7, with 7 bases that match TRBD1. In germline, CDR1 is KGHSH, CDR2 LQKENI. V shed 0 bases, J shed 3 bases, and the junction held 5 bases outside the gene matches. This CDR3 is built from 15 residues. CDR3 DNA sequence: TGTGCCAGCTCACCACCGTCAGGGGGAAGCTACGAGCAGTACTTC. Protein product: CASSPPSGGSYEQYF.

The chain recombines TRBV28 with TRBJ1-2; D unclear. This CDR3 is 14 amino acids long. Germline CDR1 reads MDHEN; CDR2 reads SYDVKM. V lost 2 bases, J lost 5 bases, and 12 bases lay in between. As DNA, the CDR3 is TGTGCCAGCAGTTTACCGTCATGGTATTATGGCTACACCTTC. Encoded protein: CASSLPSWYYGYTF.

The J gene is TRBJ2-6, the V gene TRBV27; D is uncertain. CDR1 is MNHEY, CDR2 SMNVEV, per germline (reference sequence). The CDR3 runs 18 residues. Between the trimmed V and J ends, which lost 4 bases and 1 base, there was a span of 17 bases. CDR3 sequence reads: CASSSRIPSKSGANVLTF. The CDR3 DNA is TGTGCCAGCAGTTCTAGGATCCCCTCAAAGTCTGGGGCCAACGTCCTGACTTTC. Looking up the rest from reference TRBV27 and TRBJ2-6 gives the full variable domain: EAQVTQNPRYLITVTGKKLTVTCSQNMNHEYMSWYRQDPGLGLRQIYYSMNVEVTDKGDVPEGYKVSRKEKRNFPLILESPSPNQTSLYFCASSSRIPSKSGANVLTFGAGSRLTVL.

This clone showed up just a few times. V and J are TRBV18 and TRBJ1-2; 7 nucleotides line up with TRBD1. CDR1 is KGHSH, CDR2 LQKENI, per germline. This CDR3 region has 15 residues. The junction had 9 bases not matched to a gene; V was cut back by 3 bases and J by 5 bases. CDR3 amino acids: CASSPPGQAEYGYTF. Here the CDR3 DNA reads TGTGCCAGCTCACCTCCAGGACAGGCGGAGTATGGCTACACCTTC.

This sequence joins TRBV6-5 and TRBJ2-1; 7 bases line up with TRBD2. After removal of 6 bases from V and 4 bases from J, the junction contained 6 bases not matched to a gene. Germline lookup yields CDR1 MNHEY and CDR2 SVGAGI. This CDR3 contains 14 residues. The CDR3 region is CASRAGATYNEQFF. In DNA, the CDR3 is TGTGCCAGCAGGGCGGGAGCAACTTACAATGAGCAGTTCTTC.

The chain couples TRBV10-3 to TRBJ2-7; 12 bases match TRBD1. The V and J ends lost 4 bases and 7 bases, in that order; junction bases with no gene match: 5. The CDR3 is 14 residues long. CDR1 is ENHRY and CDR2 is SYGVKD in the germline V gene. Written as DNA, the CDR3 is TGTGCCATCAGTGCCGGGACAGGGGGCCGGGAGCAGTACTTC. This encodes CAISAGTGGREQYF.

This clone was seen only a few times. The chain couples TRBV2 to TRBJ1-5; tentatively, D is TRBD1 (5 bases). The CDR3 spans 13 residues. The germline V and J ends were trimmed by 5 bases and 5 bases, with 10 bases remaining between them. CDR1 and CDR2 (germline): SNHLY, FYNNEI. The CDR3 sequence is CASSLQVDQPQHF. As DNA, the CDR3 is TGTGCCAGCAGTTTACAGGTTGATCAGCCCCAGCATTTT.

V usage is TRBV7-6 and J usage is TRBJ1-1; no clear D. The V gene lost 6 bases and the J gene lost 6 bases, with 14 bases spanning the gap. CDR1 SGHVS and CDR2 FNYEAQ come from the germline V gene. The CDR3 runs 13 residues. In nucleotides, the CDR3 is TGTGCCAGCAGTTCGTTTTATGGGTCTGAAGCTTTCTTT. The encoded protein is CASSSFYGSEAFF.

A single count supports this clone. The chain carries TRBV19 and TRBJ1-6; 8 positions agree with TRBD1. CDR1 and CDR2 (germline): LNHDA, SQIVND (reference sequence). V gave up 4 bases and J gave up 7 bases; unmatched junction bases: 3. The CDR3 is made up of 14 amino acids. DNA of the CDR3: TGTGCCAGTAGTAAGGGACAGGTCAATTCACCCCTCCACTTT. As protein: CASSKGQVNSPLHF.

This chain links TRBV18 with TRBJ2-2, with D tentatively TRBD1 (6 bases). The CDR3 extends over 13 amino acids. Germline lookup yields CDR1 KGHSH and CDR2 LQKENI. The V gene lost 5 bases and the J gene lost 6 bases, with 10 bases spanning the gap. The CDR3 here is CASSADRPGELFF. The CDR3, as DNA: TGTGCCAGCTCAGCCGACAGGCCCGGGGAGCTGTTTTTT.